This record concerns one TCR beta chain sequence. Deep sequencing aimed at 1 in 200,000 to 1 in 1 million T cells' resolution. Method: immunoSEQ multiplex PCR; TCRdb's copy keeps in-frame clones and lacks some. The table includes almost 85,000 clones, more than 70% detected once. The CDR3 is made up of 18 amino acids. The germline V gene encodes CDR1 SGHDT and CDR2 YYEEEE. Trimming cost V 3 bases and J 5 bases, with 26 bases left between them. This sample stems from a study of cytotoxic CD8 clonotypes in ibrutinib-treated CLL. This specimen consisted of PBMCs, obtained before ibrutinib treatment. The receptor's source is a human donor with chronic lymphocytic leukemia. This chain links TRBV5-6 with TRBJ1-2; D remains ambiguous. CDR3 nucleotide sequence: TGTGCCAGCAGCTCCCGTCGGCAGAACGGCGTAGGAGTATATGGCTACACCTTC. It specifies CASSSRRQNGVGVYGYTF.